The 26 T cell receptor beta chains below were found in one sample sequenced in a study of T cells in tumors after PD-1 blockade. Here immunoSEQ multiplex PCR was the method, and the copy in TCRdb shows in-frame clones only, minus some. This table holds around 2,500 clones, around two thirds found once. This sample comprised tumor tissue, obtained after anti-PD-1 treatment. These TCRs come from a human donor with basal cell carcinoma.

V and J are TRBV7-9 and TRBJ1-5; the D is unclear. The CDR3 covers 12 residues. V lost 1 base to trimming and J lost 7 bases, with 5 bases between them. Germline lookup yields CDR1 SEHNR and CDR2 FQNEAQ (reference sequence). DNA of the CDR3: TGTGCCAGCAGCTTAGTAGGCCAGCCCCAGCATTTT. Its translation is CASSLVGQPQHF.

This chain links TRBV19 with TRBJ2-6, with D perhaps matching TRBD2 (6 bases). CDR1 and CDR2 from the germline V gene are LNHDA and SQIVND (reference sequence). This CDR3 contains 16 residues. V was clipped by 8 bases and J by 0 bases, with 14 bases between them. The CDR3 DNA follows: TGTGCCAGTTCTCAGGGAGGAGTCTCTGGGGCCAACGTCCTGACTTTC. It encodes CASSQGGVSGANVLTF. Drawing the rest from reference TRBV19 and TRBJ2-6, the complete variable domain is DGGITQSPKYLFRKEGQNVTLSCEQNLNHDAMYWYRQDPGQGLRLIYYSQIVNDFQKGDIAEGYSVSREKKESFPLTVTSAQKNPTAFYLCASSQGGVSGANVLTFGAGSRLTVL.

This clone has a handful of counts. The rearrangement links TRBV3-1 (or the pseudogene TRBV3-2) to TRBJ1-5; D remains unclear. The CDR3 is 14 residues long. The germline gives CDR1 LGHDT, CDR2 YNNKEL (reference sequence). Between the trimmed V and J ends, which lost 4 bases and 4 bases, there was a span of 11 bases. The CDR3 nucleotides read TGTGCCAGCAGCCCAGGTCGGTGGAATCAGCCCCAGCATTTT. Translated: CASSPGRWNQPQHF.

J is TRBJ2-3 and V is TRBV18; 8 bases map to TRBD1. Trimming at V came to 6 bases and at J to 1 base, leaving 3 bases not matched to a gene. The CDR3 consists of 14 residues. From germline, CDR1 is KGHSH and CDR2 LQKENI. CDR3 amino acids: CASSTTGGTDTQYF. The DNA of the CDR3 is TGTGCCAGCTCGACGACAGGGGGCACAGATACGCAGTATTTT.

V usage is TRBV5-1 and J usage is TRBJ2-3; D is unresolved. The CDR3 sequence is 13 residues long. The V gene lost 5 bases and the J gene lost 4 bases, with 11 bases spanning the gap. CDR1 SGHRS and CDR2 YFSETQ come from the germline V gene. The CDR3 is CASRRDFPDTQYF. In DNA, the CDR3 is TGCGCCAGCAGACGAGATTTTCCAGATACGCAGTATTTT.

In its sample, this clone was seen once. V and J are TRBV10-2 and TRBJ2-3, with TRBD2 matching 14 bases. The CDR3 runs 16 residues. From germline, CDR1 is WSHSY and CDR2 SAAADI. V lost 6 bases to trimming and J lost 10 bases; unmatched junction nucleotides: 12. The CDR3 here is CASSPRTGTSGSAQYF. The DNA for the CDR3 is TGCGCCAGCAGCCCTAGGACCGGGACTAGCGGGAGTGCGCAGTATTTT.

A remark on this clone: In the same sample, other DNA sequences code for this CDR3. The DNA for the CDR3 is TGTGCCAGCAGTCTCACAGACAGGGCGAATAACTATGGCTACACCTTC. It encodes CASSLTDRANNYGYTF. The chain employs TRBV28 and TRBJ1-2; 7 nucleotides line up with TRBD1. V was pared by 5 bases and J by 1 base, with 10 bases of the junction left unmatched. Per the germline V gene, CDR1 is MDHEN and CDR2 is SYDVKM. The length of the CDR3 is 16 residues.

The chain uses TRBV5-1 and TRBJ1-6; TRBD1 might be the D (5 bases). The germline V gene has CDR1 SGHRS and CDR2 YFSETQ. The ends were cut back, 0 bases at V and 12 bases at J, with 16 bases in the middle. The CDR3 has 15 amino acids. CDR3: CASSLGSTAGGPLHF. In DNA, the CDR3 is TGCGCCAGCAGCTTGGGGTCGACAGCCGGGGGACCCCTCCACTTT. Using reference TRBV5-1 and TRBJ1-6 for the parts outside the CDR3, the full variable domain is KAGVTQTPRYLIKTRGQQVTLSCSPISGHRSVSWYQQTPGQGLQFLFEYFSETQRNKGNFPGRFSGRQFSNSRSEMNVSTLELGDSALYLCASSLGSTAGGPLHFGNGTRLTVT.

This clone is deemed large. This chain joins TRBV5-6 and TRBJ1-5; D is perhaps TRBD1 (5 bases). V was trimmed by 1 base and J by 4 bases, leaving 12 bases between them. The CDR3 has 15 amino acids. CDR1 is SGHDT and CDR2 is YYEEEE in the germline V gene. CDR3 sequence: CASSLSQGANQPQHF. For the CDR3, the DNA is TGTGCCAGCAGCTTGTCCCAGGGTGCAAATCAGCCCCAGCATTTT.

This clone was seen more than once but under ten times. The same CDR3 is also encoded by other DNA sequences in this sample. V gene TRBV27 combines with J gene TRBJ1-2, with a weak D call TRBD1 (6 bases). The ends were cut back, 2 bases at V and 4 bases at J, with 11 bases in the middle. Per germline, CDR1 MNHEY and CDR2 SMNVEV (reference sequence). The CDR3 has 14 residues. CDR3 nucleotides: TGTGCCAGCAGTTTAGGAGGACAGCCCTATGGCTACACCTTC. Protein: CASSLGGQPYGYTF.

The chain links TRBV28 to TRBJ1-1, with D possibly matching TRBD1 (5 bases). Trimming took off 5 bases at V and 3 bases at J, with 16 bases between the two ends. CDR1 and CDR2 (germline): MDHEN, SYDVKM. There are 15 residues in the CDR3. The CDR3 DNA reads as TGTGCCAGCAGTGCATGGGGGGGGAAGGACACTGAAGCTTTCTTT. This sequence encodes CASSAWGGKDTEAFF.

V usage is TRBV10-3 and J usage is TRBJ1-1; tentatively, D is TRBD1 (6 bases). Trimming shortened V by 7 bases and J by 8 bases, and 23 bases separated the two germline ends. The CDR3 is 15 residues long. Germline assignment: CDR1 ENHRY and CDR2 SYGVKD. The CDR3 coding sequence is TGTGCCATCACCCCGAATAGGGGGGAAGTGAACGAAGCTTTCTTT. It yields the protein CAITPNRGEVNEAFF.

The J gene is TRBJ2-7, the V gene TRBV10-3, with TRBD2 matching 13 bases. The V gene end was trimmed by 6 bases and the J gene end by 7 bases; junction bases not matched to a gene: 6. The germline V gene encodes CDR1 ENHRY and CDR2 SYGVKD. The CDR3 sequence is 14 residues long. Here the CDR3 reads CAIRGLAGVGEQYF. CDR3 in DNA: TGTGCCATCAGAGGACTAGCGGGAGTAGGAGAGCAGTACTTC.

V gene TRBV9 combines with J gene TRBJ1-3; D is uncertain. The V end lost 3 bases, the J end lost 4 bases, and 11 bases lay between the germline ends. Germline assignment: CDR1 SGDLS and CDR2 YYNGEE. The CDR3 totals 14 residues. DNA for the CDR3: TGTGCCAGCAGCGGTGGGTTCGTAGGAAACACCATATATTTT. Its protein is CASSGGFVGNTIYF.

V usage is TRBV5-1 and J usage is TRBJ2-3, with 13 positions matching TRBD2. The CDR3 length is 15 residues. V shed 6 bases, J shed 11 bases, and the junction held 12 bases outside the gene matches. Per the germline V gene, CDR1 is SGHRS and CDR2 is YFSETQ. The CDR3 region is CASNSDPGLAGWQYF. DNA of the CDR3: TGCGCCAGCAACTCAGATCCGGGACTAGCGGGATGGCAGTATTTT.

Note on this clone: A read error may account for a junction end that differs from germline. The V and J genes are TRBV7-9 and TRBJ2-7, with D perhaps given as TRBD1 or TRBD2 (5 bases each). This CDR3 contains 13 residues. CDR1 SEHNR and CDR2 FQNEAQ come from the germline V gene (reference sequence). Written as DNA, the CDR3 is TGTGCCAGCAGGACGGGGCCCAACTACAAGCAGTACTTC. It specifies CASRTGPNYKQYF. Full variable domain (remainder filled in from reference TRBV7-9 and TRBJ2-7): DTGVSQNPRHKITKRGQNVTFRCDPISEHNRLYWYRQTLGQGPEFLTYFQNEAQLEKSRLLSDRFSAERPKGSFSTLEIQRTEQGDSAMYLCASRTGPNYKQYFGPGTRLTVT.

This chain uses TRBV10-1 with TRBJ2-5; 14 bases fit TRBD2. In germline, CDR1 is WNHNN, CDR2 SYGVQD (reference sequence). CDR3 length equals 16 residues. The J segment lost 5 bases and the V segment lost 8 bases, leaving 10 bases of the junction unmatched. CDR3 region: CASYGTSGSVGETQYF. In nucleotides, the CDR3 is TGCGCCAGCTATGGGACTAGCGGGAGTGTGGGGGAGACCCAGTACTTC.

This clone was observed a handful of times. The CDR3, as DNA: TGTGCCAGCAGTGAATCCGGGCAGTTTAGGGAGCAGTACTTC. Its protein is CASSESGQFREQYF. The J gene is TRBJ2-7, the V gene TRBV25-1, with D hard to call. V was cut by 1 base and J by 7 bases, with 14 bases left in between. The CDR3 extends over 14 amino acids. Germline CDR1 and CDR2: MGHDK and SYGVNS.

The genes are TRBV5-6 and TRBJ2-1; 9 nucleotides line up with TRBD1. The CDR3 is 14 residues long. Germline lookup yields CDR1 SGHDT and CDR2 YYEEEE. J was trimmed by 8 bases and V by 5 bases; bases with no gene match: 8. CDR3 sequence reads: CASRPPGQGHEQFF. DNA for the CDR3: TGTGCCAGCAGACCTCCGGGACAGGGACATGAGCAGTTCTTC.

The J gene is TRBJ2-7, the V gene TRBV6-5; TRBD2 might be the D (7 bases). Germline assignment: CDR1 MNHEY and CDR2 SVGAGI. The CDR3 is 15 amino acids. V was pared by 0 bases and J by 3 bases, with 12 bases between. Here the CDR3 DNA reads TGTGCCAGCAGTTACTCGGGAGGGGGTAACTACGAGCAGTACTTC. Protein product: CASSYSGGGNYEQYF.

By sample fraction, this clone is large (0.1 to 1%). The chain recombines TRBV6-6 with TRBJ1-5, with unresolved D. There are 13 residues in the CDR3. V dropped 5 bases and J dropped 4 bases, with 9 bases sitting between them. The germline gives CDR1 MNHNY, CDR2 SVGAGI (reference sequence). The CDR3 DNA reads as TGTGCCAGCAGTGACATTTCTAATCAGCCCCAGCATTTT. Translation: CASSDISNQPQHF.

The chain couples TRBV7-3 to TRBJ2-6; D uncertain. V lost 2 bases and J lost 3, with 11 bases in between. CDR1 and CDR2 from the germline V gene are SGHTA and FQGTGA. The CDR3 contains 16 residues. The CDR3 DNA follows: TGTGCCAGCAGCTTAGTTGGGCAATTTGGGGCCAACGTCCTGACTTTC. Protein product: CASSLVGQFGANVLTF. Full variable domain (rest looked up from reference TRBV7-3 and TRBJ2-6): GAGVSQTPSNKVTEKGKYVELRCDPISGHTALYWYRQSLGQGPEFLIYFQGTGAADDSGLPNDRFFAVRPEGSVSTLKIQRTERGDSAVYLCASSLVGQFGANVLTFGAGSRLTVL.

By its share, this clone is hyperexpanded. The chain has TRBV24-1 and TRBJ2-3; 11 nucleotides align to TRBD1. The CDR3 is 15 residues long. The V gene end was trimmed by 6 bases and the J gene end by 1 base; junction bases not matched to a gene: 2. Germline CDR1 is KGHDR and CDR2 is SFDVKD. Written as DNA, the CDR3 is TGTGCCACCAGTCGGACAGGGGGCGGCACAGATACGCAGTATTTT. Translating it yields CATSRTGGGTDTQYF.

Comments on this clone: Its ends do not fully match the called genes, so a read error is possible. CDR3 bases: TGCGCCAGCACCGGGGGGGGTCCGCCCTACGAGCAGTACTTC. Residues: CASTGGGPPYEQYF. V usage is TRBV2 and J usage is TRBJ2-7; TRBD2 aligns across 8 bases. This CDR3 is built from 14 residues. Germline CDR1 is SNHLY and CDR2 is FYNNEI.

This chain uses TRBV6-4 with TRBJ2-3; D possibly uses TRBD1 or TRBD2 (5 bases each). CDR1 MRHNA and CDR2 SNTAGT come from the germline V gene. Trimming cost V 0 bases and J 2 bases, with 9 bases left between them. This CDR3 region has 15 residues. CDR3 in amino acids: CASSDSGVTTDTQYF. DNA of the CDR3: TGTGCCAGCAGTGACTCGGGGGTTACCACAGATACGCAGTATTTT.

This clone was observed a few times. The genes are TRBV23-1 and TRBJ2-7, with 7 bases that match TRBD1. TRBV23-1 is known as an ORF, though its function is uncertain. The CDR3 covers 15 residues. V was pared by 0 bases and J by 2 bases, with 4 bases of the junction left unmatched. CDR3 sequence (DNA): TGCGCCAGCAGTCAATCCCGACAGGGCCCCTACGAGCAGTACTTC. It yields the protein CASSQSRQGPYEQYF.